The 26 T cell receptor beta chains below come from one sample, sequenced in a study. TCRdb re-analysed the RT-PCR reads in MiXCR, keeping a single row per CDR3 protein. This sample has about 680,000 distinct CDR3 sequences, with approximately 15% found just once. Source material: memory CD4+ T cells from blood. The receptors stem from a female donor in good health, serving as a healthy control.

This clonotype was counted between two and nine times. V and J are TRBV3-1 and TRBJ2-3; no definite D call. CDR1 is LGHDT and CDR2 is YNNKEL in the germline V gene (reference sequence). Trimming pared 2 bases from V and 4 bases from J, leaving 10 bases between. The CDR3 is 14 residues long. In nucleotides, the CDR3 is TGTGCCAGCAGCCAATCTCCCGGCCCAGATACGCAGTATTTT. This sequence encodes CASSQSPGPDTQYF.

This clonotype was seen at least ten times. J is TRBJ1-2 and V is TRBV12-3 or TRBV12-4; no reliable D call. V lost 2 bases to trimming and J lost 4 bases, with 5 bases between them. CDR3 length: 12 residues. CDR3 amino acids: CASSLSAYGYTF. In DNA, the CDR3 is TGTGCCAGCAGTTTATCTGCCTATGGCTACACCTTC.

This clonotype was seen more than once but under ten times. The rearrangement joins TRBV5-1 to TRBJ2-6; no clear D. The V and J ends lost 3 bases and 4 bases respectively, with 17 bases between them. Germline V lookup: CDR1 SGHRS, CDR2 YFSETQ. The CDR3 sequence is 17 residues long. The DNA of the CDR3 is TGCGCCAGCAGCTCCGGGCTCTCACTCTCGGGGGCCAACGTCCTGACTTTC. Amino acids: CASSSGLSLSGANVLTF.

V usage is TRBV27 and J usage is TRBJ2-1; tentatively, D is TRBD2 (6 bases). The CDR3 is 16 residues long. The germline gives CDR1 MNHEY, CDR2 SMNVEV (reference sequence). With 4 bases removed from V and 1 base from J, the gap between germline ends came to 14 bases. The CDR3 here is CASSYQTGTSYNEQFF. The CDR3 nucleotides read TGTGCCAGCAGTTACCAAACCGGGACTTCCTACAATGAGCAGTTCTTC.

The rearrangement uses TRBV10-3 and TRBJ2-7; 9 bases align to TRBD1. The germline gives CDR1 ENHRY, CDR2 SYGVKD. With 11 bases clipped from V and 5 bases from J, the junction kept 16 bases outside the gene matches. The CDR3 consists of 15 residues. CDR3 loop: CAVRDRGSGSHEQYF. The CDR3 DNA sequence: TGTGCCGTGCGCGACAGGGGGTCTGGGAGCCACGAGCAGTACTTC.

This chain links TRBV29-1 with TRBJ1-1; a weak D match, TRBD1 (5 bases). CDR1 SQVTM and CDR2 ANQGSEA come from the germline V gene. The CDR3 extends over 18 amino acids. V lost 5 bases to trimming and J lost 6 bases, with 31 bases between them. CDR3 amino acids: CSVTSGLPAWGTISEAFF. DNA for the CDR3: TGCAGCGTTACCTCCGGACTCCCAGCTTGGGGGACGATCTCTGAAGCTTTCTTT.

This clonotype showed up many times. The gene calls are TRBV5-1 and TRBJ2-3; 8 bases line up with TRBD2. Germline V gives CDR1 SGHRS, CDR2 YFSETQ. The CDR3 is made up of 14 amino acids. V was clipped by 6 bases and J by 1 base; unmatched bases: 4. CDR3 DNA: TGCGCCAGCAAGAGAGCGGGGGGCACAGATACGCAGTATTTT. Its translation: CASKRAGGTDTQYF.

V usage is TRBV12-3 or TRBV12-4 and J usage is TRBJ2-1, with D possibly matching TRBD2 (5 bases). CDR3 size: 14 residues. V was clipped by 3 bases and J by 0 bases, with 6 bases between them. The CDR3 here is CASSFGLSYNEQFF. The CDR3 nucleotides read TGTGCCAGCAGTTTTGGACTCTCCTACAATGAGCAGTTCTTC.

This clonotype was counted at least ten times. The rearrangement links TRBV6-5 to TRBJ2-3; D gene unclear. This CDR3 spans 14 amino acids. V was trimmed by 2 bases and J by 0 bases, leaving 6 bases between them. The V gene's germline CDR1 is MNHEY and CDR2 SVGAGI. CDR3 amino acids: CASSYGVSTDTQYF. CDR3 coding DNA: TGTGCCAGCAGTTACGGGGTGAGCACAGATACGCAGTATTTT.

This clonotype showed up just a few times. The CDR3 bases are TGTGCCAGCTGGGGAGGCCGAGGACTCTATGGCTACACCTTC. It encodes CASWGGRGLYGYTF. The J gene is TRBJ1-2, the V gene TRBV25-1; D unresolved. Looked up from germline, CDR1 is MGHDK and CDR2 is SYGVNS. CDR3 size: 14 residues. Trimming shortened V by 8 bases and J by 4 bases, and 17 bases separated the two germline ends.

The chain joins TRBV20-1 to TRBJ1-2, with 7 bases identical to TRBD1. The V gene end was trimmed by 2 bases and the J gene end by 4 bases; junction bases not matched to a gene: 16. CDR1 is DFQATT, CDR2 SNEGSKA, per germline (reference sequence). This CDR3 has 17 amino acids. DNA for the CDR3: TGCAGTGCTAGATACTCGTTGTCAGGGGGATATGGCTATGGCTACACCTTC. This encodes CSARYSLSGGYGYGYTF.

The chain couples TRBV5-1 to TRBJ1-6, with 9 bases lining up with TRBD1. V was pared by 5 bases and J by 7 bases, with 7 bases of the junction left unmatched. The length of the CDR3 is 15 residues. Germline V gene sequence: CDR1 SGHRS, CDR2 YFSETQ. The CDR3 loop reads CASSRDGTGNSPLHF. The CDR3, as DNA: TGCGCCAGCAGTAGGGACGGGACAGGGAATTCACCCCTCCACTTT.

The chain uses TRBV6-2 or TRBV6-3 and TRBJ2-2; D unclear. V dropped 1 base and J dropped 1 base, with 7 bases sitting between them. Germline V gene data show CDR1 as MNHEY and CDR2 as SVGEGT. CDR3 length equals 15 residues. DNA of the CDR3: TGTGCCAGCAGTTACTACGACTGGAACACCGGGGAGCTGTTTTTT. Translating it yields CASSYYDWNTGELFF.

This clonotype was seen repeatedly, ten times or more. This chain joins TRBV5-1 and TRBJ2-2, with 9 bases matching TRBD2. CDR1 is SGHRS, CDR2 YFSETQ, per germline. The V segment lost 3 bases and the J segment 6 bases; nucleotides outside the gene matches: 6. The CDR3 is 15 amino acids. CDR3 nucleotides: TGCGCCAGCAGCTCTAGCGGGAACACGGCCGGGGAGCTGTTTTTT. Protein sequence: CASSSSGNTAGELFF.

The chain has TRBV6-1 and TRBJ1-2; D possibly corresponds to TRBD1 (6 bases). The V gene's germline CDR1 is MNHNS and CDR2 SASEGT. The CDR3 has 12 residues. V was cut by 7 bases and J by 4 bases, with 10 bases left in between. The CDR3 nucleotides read TGTGCCAGCACCCAGGACAGCTATGGCTACACCTTC. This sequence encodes CASTQDSYGYTF.

The CDR3 protein is CASSLSAVGADTQYF. The CDR3, as DNA: TGTGCCAGCAGTTTATCAGCGGTCGGGGCAGATACGCAGTATTTT. This chain connects TRBV12-3 or TRBV12-4 to TRBJ2-3, with D maybe TRBD2 (5 bases). The V gene lost 2 bases and the J gene lost 4 bases, with 13 bases spanning the gap. The CDR3 covers 15 residues.

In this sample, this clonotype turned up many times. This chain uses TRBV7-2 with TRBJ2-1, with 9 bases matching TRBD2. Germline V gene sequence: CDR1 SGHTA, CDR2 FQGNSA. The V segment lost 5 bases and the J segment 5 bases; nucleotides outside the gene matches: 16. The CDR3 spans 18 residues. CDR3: CASSRRQSRLAAHNEQFF. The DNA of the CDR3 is TGTGCCAGCAGCCGTCGCCAGTCTAGACTAGCGGCACACAATGAGCAGTTCTTC.

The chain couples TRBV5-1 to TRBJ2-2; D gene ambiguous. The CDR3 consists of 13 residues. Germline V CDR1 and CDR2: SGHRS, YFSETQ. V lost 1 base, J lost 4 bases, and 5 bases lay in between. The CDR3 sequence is CASSLTTTGELFF. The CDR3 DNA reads TGCGCCAGCAGCTTGACGACCACCGGGGAGCTGTTTTTT.

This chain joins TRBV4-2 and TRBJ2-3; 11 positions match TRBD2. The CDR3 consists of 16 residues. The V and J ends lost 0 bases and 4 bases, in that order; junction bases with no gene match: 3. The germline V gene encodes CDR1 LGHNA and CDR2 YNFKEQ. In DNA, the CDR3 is TGTGCCAGCAGCCAAGAAGCACTAGCGGGAGCAGATACGCAGTATTTT. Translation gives CASSQEALAGADTQYF.

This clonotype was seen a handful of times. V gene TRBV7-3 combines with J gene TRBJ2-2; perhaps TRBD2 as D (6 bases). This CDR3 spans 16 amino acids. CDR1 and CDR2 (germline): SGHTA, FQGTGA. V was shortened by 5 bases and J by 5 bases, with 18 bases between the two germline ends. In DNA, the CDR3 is TGTGCCAGCAGCCCCCCGGGGGTCCCTGGTACCGGGGAGCTGTTTTTT. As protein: CASSPPGVPGTGELFF.

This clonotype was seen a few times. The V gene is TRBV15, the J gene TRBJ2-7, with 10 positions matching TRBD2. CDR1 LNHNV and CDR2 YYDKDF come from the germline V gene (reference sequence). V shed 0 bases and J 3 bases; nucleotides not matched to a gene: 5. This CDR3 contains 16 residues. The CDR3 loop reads CATSRDWSGGGYEQYF. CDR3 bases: TGTGCCACCAGCAGAGATTGGAGCGGGGGGGGCTACGAGCAGTACTTC.

The CDR3 DNA reads TGTGCCAGCAGCTACTCTCAAGGCAGCAGCTCCTACGAGCAGTACTTC. The encoded protein is CASSYSQGSSSYEQYF. The V and J genes are TRBV11-2 and TRBJ2-7, with D unresolved. Trimming removed 4 bases at V and 0 bases at J, with 16 bases between. CDR3 length equals 16 residues. CDR1 and CDR2 from the germline V gene are SGHAT and FQNNGV. Full variable domain (missing parts from reference TRBV11-2 and TRBJ2-7): EAGVAQSPRYKIIEKRQSVAFWCNPISGHATLYWYQQILGQGPKLLIQFQNNGVVDDSQLPKDRFSAERLKGVDSTLKIQPAKLEDSAVYLCASSYSQGSSSYEQYFGPGTRLTVT.

CDR3 bases: TGCGCCAGCAGCTGGGGATCGGGAGGACCTACCGGGGAGCTGTTTTTT. Its protein is CASSWGSGGPTGELFF. The chain links TRBV5-1 to TRBJ2-2; 7 nucleotides agree with TRBD2. Trimming took 3 bases from V and 5 from J; bases not matched to a gene: 10. Germline V gives CDR1 SGHRS, CDR2 YFSETQ. This CDR3 is 16 amino acids long.

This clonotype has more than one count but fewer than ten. The CDR3 DNA sequence: TGCGCCAGCAGCTTGGTCCGGTCAGCCGGGGGCTCAACCTACGAGCAGTACTTC. This translates into CASSLVRSAGGSTYEQYF. The chain carries TRBV5-1 and TRBJ2-7; D may match TRBD1 or TRBD2 (6 bases each). Germline-derived CDR1 and CDR2 are SGHRS and YFSETQ. Between the trimmed V and J ends, which lost 0 bases and 2 bases, there was a span of 21 bases. The CDR3 loop spans 18 amino acids.

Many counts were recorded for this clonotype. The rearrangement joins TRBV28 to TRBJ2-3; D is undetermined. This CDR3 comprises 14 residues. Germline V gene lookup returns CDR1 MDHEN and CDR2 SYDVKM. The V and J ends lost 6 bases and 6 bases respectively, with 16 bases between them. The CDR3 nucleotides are TGTGCCAGCAGCCTCAGTCCTTGGACGGATACGCAGTATTTT. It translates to CASSLSPWTDTQYF.

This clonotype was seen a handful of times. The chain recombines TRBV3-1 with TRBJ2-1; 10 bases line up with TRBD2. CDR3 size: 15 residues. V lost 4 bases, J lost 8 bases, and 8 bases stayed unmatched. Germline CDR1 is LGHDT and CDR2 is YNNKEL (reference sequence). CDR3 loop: CASSPVAGGSHEQFF. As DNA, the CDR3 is TGTGCCAGCAGCCCCGTAGCGGGAGGTTCGCATGAGCAGTTCTTC.